This T cell receptor beta chain was sequenced during a study of T cell repertoires in cytomegalovirus infection. Each CDR3 protein gets one entry after TCRdb re-called the reads with MiXCR. The sample holds about 130,000 distinct CDR3 sequences; roughly a third are singletons and the top ten take roughly 58%. This clonotype has a count of ten or more. The antigen remains unidentified. Trimming at V came to 5 bases and at J to 3 bases, leaving 10 bases not matched to a gene. Germline CDR1 and CDR2: SGHTA and FQGNSA. The CDR3 is 17 residues long. The clonotype was recovered from a human donor in good health (CMV status not recorded). Some clones in this sample may be carry-over from other donors' samples. The rearrangement uses TRBV7-2 and TRBJ2-2; 9 bases line up with TRBD1. This specimen consisted of CD8+ T cells from cultured PBMCs, obtained from culture after CMV antigen stimulation. This chain's CDR3 is CASSRPRDRVDTGELFF. CDR3 coding DNA: TGTGCCAGCAGCAGACCGAGGGACAGGGTCGACACCGGGGAGCTGTTTTTT.